This TCR beta chain derives from a study of T cell responses to AZD1222 COVID-19 vaccine. Measured with immunoSEQ multiplex PCR; TCRdb has only the in-frame clones, and not every one. The data contain around 80,000 clones, 80% to 90% of them seen just once; the ten biggest clones take up roughly 10%. Overall study results and limits: Donors were mostly white British, more females; clonal diversity possibly underestimated. Targeting of unmutated variant regions was reportedly seen in nearly half of spike-specific TCRs.

With regard to this clone: Its antigen is not identified.

The CDR3 sequence is 13 residues long. Germline CDR1 LGHDT, CDR2 YNNKEL (reference sequence). V shed 4 bases and J 6 bases; nucleotides not matched to a gene: 2. The specimen was peripheral blood, collected 28 days after the second AZD1222 dose. The chain combines TRBV3-1 (or the pseudogene TRBV3-2) with TRBJ1-4, with 7 bases lining up with TRBD1. This receptor was identified in an adult who received the AZD1222 COVID-19 vaccine. The CDR3 DNA reads as TGTGCCAGCAGCCTCGACAGGGATGAAAAACTGTTTTTT. It specifies CASSLDRDEKLFF.